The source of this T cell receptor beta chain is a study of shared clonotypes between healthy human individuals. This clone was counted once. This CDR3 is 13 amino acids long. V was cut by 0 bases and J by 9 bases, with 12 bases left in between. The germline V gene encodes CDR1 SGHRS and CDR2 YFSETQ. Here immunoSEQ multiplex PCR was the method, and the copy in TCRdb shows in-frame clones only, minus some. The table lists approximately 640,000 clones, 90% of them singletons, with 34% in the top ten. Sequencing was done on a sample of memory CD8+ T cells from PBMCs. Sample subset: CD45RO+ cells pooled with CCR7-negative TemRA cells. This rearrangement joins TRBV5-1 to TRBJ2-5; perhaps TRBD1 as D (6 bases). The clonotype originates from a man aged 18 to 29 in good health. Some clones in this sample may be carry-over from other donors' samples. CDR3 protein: CASSLEPQGSQYF. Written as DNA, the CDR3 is TGCGCCAGCAGCTTGGAACCCCAGGGGTCCCAGTACTTC.